This TCR beta chain comes out of a study of blood T cell repertoires in COVID-19. Study-wide background: The United States, Italy and Spain were the sources of the acute and convalescent COVID-19 samples. Sources were T cells, B-cell-depleted T cells, or PBMCs; the material itself was cDNA or gDNA.

The CDR3 consists of 17 residues. Trimming took 0 bases from V and 1 from J, leaving 16 bases between them. CDR1 is SGHNT, CDR2 YYREEE, per germline (reference sequence). TCRdb's copy holds only in-frame clones and misses some; the assay was immunoSEQ multiplex PCR. The sample carries 150,000 to 200,000 clones, roughly 80% recorded once. Sample: peripheral blood. This chain joins TRBV5-4 and TRBJ2-5; maybe TRBD1 (5 bases). This TCR was sampled from a woman between 40 and 50 years old with acute or convalescent COVID-19. CDR3 nucleotides: TGTGCCAGCAGCTTGGCCAGCAGCAGGACACTCCAAGAGACCCAGTACTTC. It yields the protein CASSLASSRTLQETQYF.